This TCR beta chain was recovered during a study of cytomegalovirus exposure and HLA in healthy donors (dated by TCRdb to about 2017). In the study overall: An earlier analysis of roughly 610 of the donors reported roughly 300 Gb of sequence data and some 110 million unique TCR beta sequences obtained from about 179 million T cells. About 300 gigabases of sequencing data and 80 million or so unique TCR sequences were included in an early release covering roughly 600 HLA-typed donors. The genetic ancestry cluster associated with self-reported Caucasian donors included about 84% of the 300 to 400 genotyped donors. The aim of the study was to test whether cataloging public T cell receptors could identify signatures of past pathogen exposure. The study used immunosequencing to profile the T cell repertoires of approximately 640 subjects and linked those repertoires to cytomegalovirus serostatus. A separate validation cohort of 90 to 150 different subjects was used in addition to the approximately 670-subject first cohort. High-throughput TCR immunosequencing, statistical association of individual TCRs with disease status, and machine learning were combined to predict cytomegalovirus infection status. To study patterns of TCR occurrence, a later analysis re-analyzed previously published TCR beta repertoires from under 750 donors and added high-resolution HLA genotyping. Rather than drawing on any new phenotypic data, the later analysis identified candidate immune exposures from TCR beta sequences and the way those sequences occurred across donors. An earlier analysis of some 500 of the donors applied high-throughput TCR beta sequencing to assess whether each TCR beta V gene segment acted as functional or pseudogenic. Alongside the repertoire data, information on donor age, sex, ethnicity and CMV serostatus was compiled. A later genetic analysis used genome-wide SNP genotypes for about 65% of the 666 donors, treating that subset as a discovery cohort. All discovery cohort repertoires had been generated on a single sequencing platform. Class I and class II HLA loci were covered by the typing at four-digit resolution. Typing coverage differed by locus: A, B, C, DRB1 and DQB1 were typed in about 629-630 donors, DQA1 in roughly 500, DPA1 in roughly 590, and DPB1 in around 440. Several DR-DQ haplotypes were handled as single units for association and clustering because linkage in the cohort was strong. Among under 450 genotyped donors of the cohort, an average of approximately 240,000 unique TCR beta nucleotide sequences were sequenced per donor, around a sixth of them non-productive. Overall study outcomes, separate from this receptor: A later analysis found that TCR association rates varied across HLA loci, with DRB1 alleles showing the most associated TCRs and HLA-C alleles the fewest. A further reported finding was that TCR beta sequences accurately predicted the HLA-A and HLA-B alleles for most subjects in the first cohort. At a false discovery rate of 0.05, a later analysis linked approximately 18,000 TCR beta sequences to specific HLA alleles. In an earlier analysis of about 600 of the donors, most TCR beta V segments appeared in productive rearrangements about 87% or about 30% of the time, broadly matching IMGT annotations. A later analysis found that HLA-associated TCR beta chains were more clonally expanded and had lower generation probabilities than equally common non-associated chains. An association between a missense DCLRE1C variant and V-gene and J-gene trimming of TCR beta chains was found in a later genetic analysis and replicated in an independent cohort. Linkage disequilibrium might explain the correlated functional status among segregating V segments, but an unknown experimental factor could not be excluded. While some public TCRs were present in many individuals, most TCR sequences turned up only very rarely across donors. Because HLA typing was missing for some donors at each locus, association tests included only the typed subset. The only immune exposure information available for the cohort was CMV serostatus. According to a later analysis, parvovirus B19, influenza, CMV and Epstein-Barr virus appeared linked to several top co-occurrence clusters. Assigning TCR associations to individual alleles was difficult when HLA alleles, especially DR and DQ, strongly co-occurred. It was suggested by the authors that the approach could potentially be generalized to other disease states and immunological phenotypes. A few of the identified cytomegalovirus-associated TCR beta chains were confirmed in vitro to be specific for cytomegalovirus antigens. This cohort had only TCR beta chains sequenced, and the lack of alpha or paired-chain data limited which features could be detected. The study gave a list of over 150 TCR beta chains associated with cytomegalovirus. A later genetic analysis reported fewer N-insertions in productive TCRs among donors in an Asian-associated ancestry cluster than the roughly 700-donor mean. According to a later analysis, most CMV-associated TCR beta chains appeared to be HLA-restricted, and the HLA associations seemed to be driven largely by CMV exposure. A cluster of highly shared sequence variants was judged likely to be a technical artifact of the sequencing pipeline. Roughly uniform sequencing depth across donors was assumed in presence/absence analyses, although this assumption may not hold. Because counts were too low, 15 to 20 rarely observed V segments, including chromosome 9 orphons, were left out of the earlier analysis of some 600 of the donors. Cytomegalovirus status was reported to be diagnosed by the classifier with high specificity and sensitivity in both the original and validation cohorts.

Library method: the immunoSEQ multiplex PCR assay. For the multiplex PCR, a mixture combining 60 forward primers for TCR Vbeta segments and 13 reverse primers for TCR Jbeta segments was used. The CDR3 region of rearranged TCR beta genes was amplified from genomic DNA by a multiplex PCR assay. The Illumina HiSeq System was used to sequence the amplified TCR beta libraries as 87-base-pair reads. Turning to the authors' computational methods: A later analysis tallied around 80 million unique TCR beta chains across the 666 repertoires, and around 10 million of those chains were shared by two or more donors. To remove PCR and sequencing errors, raw reads were error-corrected and collapsed into unique sequences using a nearest-neighbor algorithm that merged closely related sequences. V, D and J gene segments were assigned by aligning CDR3 sequences to IMGT reference sequences. For a sequence to be retained, at least a six-nucleotide match to both a V gene segment and a J gene segment was required. A rearrangement was called productive if the CDR3 had no stop codons and remained in frame with V and J, and every other rearrangement was called non-productive. Following IMGT convention, CDR3 was defined as the stretch from the second conserved V-encoded cysteine up to the conserved J-encoded phenylalanine. Sequences without an unambiguous match to a single V gene segment were excluded from the earlier analysis of a few hundred of the donors. In an earlier analysis of 587 of the donors, V segments were called functional above 56.7% productive rearrangements and were called segregating when the between-donor standard deviation exceeded 5%. To diagnose cytomegalovirus status from the catalog of TCR beta chain sequences, a statistical classification framework was built. V and J gene assignment, in a later analysis, came from comparing TCR nucleotide sequences with IMGT/GENE-DB human TR gene sequences. The TCRdist pipeline was used in a later analysis to assign CDR3 sequences and most-parsimonious VDJ recombination scenarios. In a later analysis, each TCR beta chain was defined by its CDR3 amino acid sequence together with its V-gene family, and reads lacking a unique V-gene family were excluded. In a later analysis, around 650 highly shared, low-generation-probability nucleotide sequences were removed to address suspected cross-contamination and a sequencing artifact. For each public chain, a later analysis derived a clonal expansion index from normalized ranks of inferred template counts within each repertoire. Generation probabilities in a later analysis came from a VDJ recombination model fitted to out-of-frame rearrangements, and those results were checked against IGoR. A later analysis scored TCR-TCR, TCR-HLA and TCR-CMV co-occurrence with hypergeometric tests, applying a repertoire-size bias correction to TCR pairs. To estimate false discovery rates, a later analysis permuted the HLA or CMV assignments 20 times. In a later analysis, co-occurring TCRs were grouped with DBSCAN, and TCRdist sequence similarity was added when clustering was performed within HLA-allele-positive subsets. For co-occurrence clustering, repertoires with fewer than 30,000 or more than 120,000 public chains were excluded, along with roughly 5 repertoires with anomalous nucleotide sharing. This immuneACCESS table, as held by TCRdb, lists in-frame sequences with V and J called but not all clones. Of the missing ones, under half trace to an unresolved V gene in checked studies; the others have no known cause. For V, J and clone size, that table is used; D and trimming come from the DNA. In all, the sample holds 75,000 to 100,000 clones, and around three quarters of those were seen once. The ten biggest clones cover approximately 7.5% of the sample.

A note on this clone: No cognate antigen has been identified for it. Base qualities are missing; no much larger clone stands one base away.

In total, roughly 670 healthy bone marrow donors made up the cohort. At the time of sampling, every cohort member was nominally healthy, though immune exposures that went unrecorded were likely present. The donor tested CMV seronegative, placing the donor among the 350 or so seronegative members of the cohort. Each donor provided a peripheral blood sample, and peripheral blood mononuclear cells were used for TCR beta sequencing. The Qiagen DNeasy Blood Extraction Kit was used to extract genomic DNA from the blood cell samples. This receptor was identified in a man younger than 45 in good health and CMV-seronegative. The sequencing sample was made of PBMCs.

The DNA sequence is given as TGCGCCAGCAGTCAATCGTCTAGCGGGAGAACGCTCTCCTACGAGCAGTACTTC. Its product reads: CASSQSSSGRTLSYEQYF. The chain uses TRBV23-1 and TRBJ2-7; TRBD2 lines up with 10 middle nucleotides. TRBV23-1 is placed among ORFs of uncertain function. The CDR3 starts with the cysteine, ends with the phenylalanine, and has 18 residues. Kept here is only the CDR3 DNA, which spans 54 bases and is read in frame from base 1. Trimmed from V: 0 bases; trimmed from J: 0 bases; junction bases lacking a gene match: 8.